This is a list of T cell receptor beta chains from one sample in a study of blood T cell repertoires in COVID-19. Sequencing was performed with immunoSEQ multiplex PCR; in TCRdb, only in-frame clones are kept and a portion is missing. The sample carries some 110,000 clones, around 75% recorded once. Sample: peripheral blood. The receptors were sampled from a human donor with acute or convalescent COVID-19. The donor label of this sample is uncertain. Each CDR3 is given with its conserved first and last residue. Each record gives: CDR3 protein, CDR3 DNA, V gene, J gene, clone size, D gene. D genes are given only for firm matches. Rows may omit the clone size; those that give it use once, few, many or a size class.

cdr3_aa: CAWSVLRYTGELFF
cdr3_nt: TGTGCCTGGAGTGTACTCAGGTACACCGGGGAGCTGTTTTTT
v_call: TRBV30
j_call: TRBJ2-2
clone_size: NA
d_call: NA

cdr3_aa: CASSTHSGPYEQYF
cdr3_nt: TGTGCCAGCAGCACCCACAGTGGCCCCTACGAGCAGTACTTC
v_call: TRBV11-2
j_call: TRBJ2-7
clone_size: NA
d_call: NA

cdr3_aa: CASSLMGLSTDTQYF
cdr3_nt: TGTGCCAGCAGCTTAATGGGACTAAGCACAGATACGCAGTATTTT
v_call: TRBV7-3
j_call: TRBJ2-3
clone_size: NA
d_call: TRBD2

cdr3_aa: CASTLGQGAGGHQPQHF
cdr3_nt: TGTGCCAGCACCTTGGGACAGGGGGCAGGGGGCCATCAGCCCCAGCATTTT
v_call: TRBV28
j_call: TRBJ1-5
clone_size: few
d_call: TRBD1

cdr3_aa: CASQLRQGGSPLHF
cdr3_nt: TGTGCCAGCCAATTGCGGCAGGGTGGTTCACCCCTCCACTTT
v_call: TRBV6-5
j_call: TRBJ1-6
clone_size: NA
d_call: NA

cdr3_aa: CASRTGVDYGYTF
cdr3_nt: TGTGCCAGCAGGACAGGGGTAGACTATGGCTACACCTTC
v_call: TRBV6-6
j_call: TRBJ1-2
clone_size: NA
d_call: TRBD1

cdr3_aa: CASSQVLSGGETQYF
cdr3_nt: TGCGCCAGCAGCCAAGTATTATCAGGGGGTGAGACCCAGTACTTC
v_call: TRBV4-1
j_call: TRBJ2-5
clone_size: many
d_call: TRBD1

cdr3_aa: CASSIQVDTDTQYF
cdr3_nt: TGTGCCAGCAGCATACAGGTGGACACAGATACGCAGTATTTT
v_call: TRBV7-2
j_call: TRBJ2-3
clone_size: few
d_call: NA

cdr3_aa: CASSVASGGPPYF
cdr3_nt: TGTGCCAGCAGCGTAGCTAGCGGGGGGCCCCCGTACTTC
v_call: TRBV9
j_call: TRBJ2-5
clone_size: NA
d_call: TRBD2

cdr3_aa: CASKRGLNTEAFF
cdr3_nt: TGTGCCAGCAAAAGGGGGTTGAACACTGAAGCTTTCTTT
v_call: TRBV6-5
j_call: TRBJ1-1
clone_size: few
d_call: NA

cdr3_aa: CARSLEERGSRPYGYTF
cdr3_nt: TGTGCCAGAAGCTTGGAGGAAAGGGGATCGCGGCCCTATGGCTACACCTTC
v_call: TRBV5-3
j_call: TRBJ1-2
clone_size: once
d_call: NA

cdr3_aa: CASSLQGAYTDTQYF
cdr3_nt: TGTGCCAGCAGCTTACAGGGGGCCTACACAGATACGCAGTATTTT
v_call: TRBV6-5
j_call: TRBJ2-3
clone_size: NA
d_call: TRBD1

cdr3_aa: CASSEGTSTGELFF
cdr3_nt: TGTGCCAGCAGTGAAGGGACTAGCACCGGGGAGCTGTTTTTT
v_call: TRBV2
j_call: TRBJ2-2
clone_size: NA
d_call: TRBD2

cdr3_aa: CATSRDLSRDNYNSPLHF
cdr3_nt: TGTGCCACCAGCAGAGACTTGAGCCGGGATAACTATAATTCACCCCTCCACTTT
v_call: TRBV15
j_call: TRBJ1-6
clone_size: NA
d_call: NA

cdr3_aa: CASSLTGGYNEQFF
cdr3_nt: TGTGCCAGCAGCTTAACGGGGGGGTACAATGAGCAGTTCTTC
v_call: TRBV11-2
j_call: TRBJ2-1
clone_size: once
d_call: TRBD2

cdr3_aa: CASSQVGGRANYGYTF
cdr3_nt: TGCGCCAGCAGCCAAGTGGGAGGGAGAGCTAACTATGGCTACACCTTC
v_call: TRBV4-1
j_call: TRBJ1-2
clone_size: few
d_call: NA

cdr3_aa: CASSESPSGGRKAFF
cdr3_nt: TGTGCCAGCAGTGAATCCCCCTCCGGGGGAAGAAAAGCTTTCTTT
v_call: TRBV6-1
j_call: TRBJ1-1
clone_size: few
d_call: NA

cdr3_aa: CASRTTGGGNTIYF
cdr3_nt: TGTGCCAGCAGAACGACAGGGGGAGGAAACACCATATATTTT
v_call: TRBV28
j_call: TRBJ1-3
clone_size: NA
d_call: TRBD1

cdr3_aa: CATSDFTGWRNQPQHF
cdr3_nt: TGTGCCACCAGTGATTTTACAGGGTGGCGCAATCAGCCCCAGCATTTT
v_call: TRBV24-1
j_call: TRBJ1-5
clone_size: NA
d_call: NA

cdr3_aa: CASSPLGQWEDGELFF
cdr3_nt: TGTGCCAGCAGTCCCCTGGGACAGTGGGAGGACGGGGAGCTGTTTTTT
v_call: TRBV27
j_call: TRBJ2-2
clone_size: once
d_call: NA

cdr3_aa: CATSDPTVTATDTQYF
cdr3_nt: TGTGCCACCAGTGACCCGACAGTAACCGCCACAGATACGCAGTATTTT
v_call: TRBV24-1
j_call: TRBJ2-3
clone_size: NA
d_call: NA

cdr3_aa: CASSCKGQTNSPLHF
cdr3_nt: TGTGCCAGCTCTTGTAAGGGGCAAACTAATTCACCCCTCCACTTT
v_call: TRBV21-1
j_call: TRBJ1-6
clone_size: few
d_call: NA

cdr3_aa: CASNLLAGGYDTQYF
cdr3_nt: TGTGCCAGCAACCTACTAGCGGGGGGATATGATACGCAGTATTTT
v_call: TRBV2
j_call: TRBJ2-3
clone_size: NA
d_call: TRBD2

cdr3_aa: CASSLSRRGGAPNYGYTF
cdr3_nt: TGTGCCAGCAGCTTATCGAGGAGGGGTGGGGCCCCCAATTATGGCTACACCTTC
v_call: TRBV7-9
j_call: TRBJ1-2
clone_size: NA
d_call: NA

cdr3_aa: CASSLPPTVLNEKLFF
cdr3_nt: TGTGCCAGCAGTCTCCCCCCGACAGTGCTCAATGAAAAACTGTTTTTT
v_call: TRBV27
j_call: TRBJ1-4
clone_size: once
d_call: NA

cdr3_aa: CSASRGISTDTQYF
cdr3_nt: TGCAGTGCTAGTAGAGGTATTAGCACAGATACGCAGTATTTT
v_call: TRBV20-1
j_call: TRBJ2-3
clone_size: NA
d_call: NA

cdr3_aa: CASSLTLTNSPLHF
cdr3_nt: TGTGCCAGCAGCTTAACGTTGACAAACTCACCCCTCCACTTT
v_call: TRBV7-3
j_call: TRBJ1-6
clone_size: NA
d_call: NA

cdr3_aa: CASSLVGTGGTEAFF
cdr3_nt: TGTGCCAGCAGCTTGGTGGGAACAGGGGGCACTGAAGCTTTCTTT
v_call: TRBV5-6
j_call: TRBJ1-1
clone_size: NA
d_call: TRBD1

cdr3_aa: CSVGAGPNSGNTIYF
cdr3_nt: TGCAGCGTTGGGGCCGGCCCCAACTCTGGAAACACCATATATTTT
v_call: TRBV29-1
j_call: TRBJ1-3
clone_size: once
d_call: NA

cdr3_aa: CASSRTGVSNEKLFF
cdr3_nt: TGTGCCAGCAGTAGAACAGGAGTTTCTAATGAAAAACTGTTTTTT
v_call: TRBV6-5
j_call: TRBJ1-4
clone_size: NA
d_call: NA

cdr3_aa: CASTAGTGTGNTIYF
cdr3_nt: TGTGCCAGCACTGCCGGGACAGGGACGGGAAACACCATATATTTT
v_call: TRBV6-5
j_call: TRBJ1-3
clone_size: NA
d_call: TRBD1

cdr3_aa: CSVVPLLESETQYF
cdr3_nt: TGCAGCGTTGTACCCCTCCTAGAATCCGAGACCCAGTACTTC
v_call: TRBV29-1
j_call: TRBJ2-5
clone_size: NA
d_call: NA

cdr3_aa: CASSPTGATNYGYTF
cdr3_nt: TGTGCCAGTAGTCCCACAGGGGCGACTAACTATGGCTACACCTTC
v_call: TRBV19
j_call: TRBJ1-2
clone_size: NA
d_call: TRBD1

cdr3_aa: CASSSDRGHIRRNNSPLHF
cdr3_nt: TGTGCCAGCAGCTCGGACAGGGGACATATTCGTCGGAATAATTCACCCCTCCACTTT
v_call: TRBV7-8
j_call: TRBJ1-6
clone_size: few
d_call: TRBD1

cdr3_aa: CASSHGTGSTGELFF
cdr3_nt: TGCGCCAGCAGCCACGGGACAGGGAGCACCGGGGAGCTGTTTTTT
v_call: TRBV5-1
j_call: TRBJ2-2
clone_size: NA
d_call: TRBD1

cdr3_aa: CASSLAGGGIPDTQYF
cdr3_nt: TGTGCCAGCAGCTTAGCGGGCGGGGGGATTCCAGATACGCAGTATTTT
v_call: TRBV7-2
j_call: TRBJ2-3
clone_size: NA
d_call: TRBD2

cdr3_aa: CASSLGGRNQPQHF
cdr3_nt: TGTGCCAGCAGCTTGGGAGGGAGGAATCAGCCCCAGCATTTT
v_call: TRBV7-9
j_call: TRBJ1-5
clone_size: NA
d_call: NA

cdr3_aa: CASMTGGYTGELFF
cdr3_nt: TGTGCCAGCATGACAGGGGGGTACACCGGGGAGCTGTTTTTT
v_call: TRBV2
j_call: TRBJ2-2
clone_size: NA
d_call: TRBD1

cdr3_aa: CASSRAGRANTGELFF
cdr3_nt: TGCGCCAGCAGCCGGGCGGGCAGAGCGAACACCGGGGAGCTGTTTTTT
v_call: TRBV5-1
j_call: TRBJ2-2
clone_size: NA
d_call: NA

cdr3_aa: CASSLVGGGPNNGYTF
cdr3_nt: TGCGCCAGCAGCTTGGTTGGGGGGGGCCCCAATAATGGCTACACCTTC
v_call: TRBV5-1
j_call: TRBJ1-2
clone_size: NA
d_call: NA

cdr3_aa: CATSDSRGSGETQYF
cdr3_nt: TGTGCCACCAGTGATTCAAGGGGGTCCGGGGAGACCCAGTACTTC
v_call: TRBV24-1
j_call: TRBJ2-5
clone_size: NA
d_call: NA

cdr3_aa: CASSPDRRGNTEAFF
cdr3_nt: TGCGCCAGCAGCCCGGACAGGCGGGGGAACACTGAAGCTTTCTTT
v_call: TRBV4-1
j_call: TRBJ1-1
clone_size: few
d_call: TRBD1

cdr3_aa: CASSIRLLSTDTQYF
cdr3_nt: TGTGCCAGTAGTATCCGACTACTAAGCACAGATACGCAGTATTTT
v_call: TRBV19
j_call: TRBJ2-3
clone_size: NA
d_call: NA

cdr3_aa: CASTGGGGPYGYTF
cdr3_nt: TGTGCCAGCACCGGGGGCGGGGGGCCCTATGGCTACACCTTC
v_call: TRBV6-5
j_call: TRBJ1-2
clone_size: NA
d_call: NA

cdr3_aa: CASSSTTGPGELFF
cdr3_nt: TGCGCCAGCAGCTCTACGACAGGGCCCGGGGAGCTGTTTTTT
v_call: TRBV5-1
j_call: TRBJ2-2
clone_size: NA
d_call: TRBD1

cdr3_aa: CASSPPGTSGGTYQGEDTQYF
cdr3_nt: TGTGCCAGCTCACCACCGGGGACTAGCGGGGGGACCTACCAGGGGGAAGATACGCAGTATTTT
v_call: TRBV18
j_call: TRBJ2-3
clone_size: NA
d_call: TRBD2

cdr3_aa: CASSQGDRGNNQPQHF
cdr3_nt: TGCGCCAGCAGCCAAGGGGACAGGGGGAACAATCAGCCCCAGCATTTT
v_call: TRBV4-1
j_call: TRBJ1-5
clone_size: NA
d_call: TRBD1

cdr3_aa: CASSLGPNSNSPLHF
cdr3_nt: TGTGCCAGCAGCCTCGGCCCTAACAGTAATTCACCCCTCCACTTT
v_call: TRBV7-9
j_call: TRBJ1-6
clone_size: NA
d_call: NA

cdr3_aa: CASSPGQAYQPQHF
cdr3_nt: TGTGCCAGCAGCCCGGGACAGGCCTATCAGCCCCAGCATTTT
v_call: TRBV9
j_call: TRBJ1-5
clone_size: NA
d_call: TRBD1

cdr3_aa: CASSLSPLHNSPLHF
cdr3_nt: TGTGCCAGCAGTTTATCACCACTCCATAATTCACCCCTCCACTTT
v_call: TRBV27
j_call: TRBJ1-6
clone_size: NA
d_call: NA

cdr3_aa: CASSLEGRGHNEQFF
cdr3_nt: TGTGCCAGCAGCTTAGAGGGGCGGGGCCACAATGAGCAGTTCTTC
v_call: TRBV11-2
j_call: TRBJ2-1
clone_size: NA
d_call: NA

cdr3_aa: CASSPSGTEAFF
cdr3_nt: TGTGCCAGCAGTCCCAGCGGAACTGAAGCTTTCTTT
v_call: TRBV2
j_call: TRBJ1-1
clone_size: NA
d_call: NA

cdr3_aa: CASSRTGGAGNTGELFF
cdr3_nt: TGCGCCAGCAGTCGGACAGGGGGCGCCGGGAACACCGGGGAGCTGTTTTTT
v_call: TRBV5-1
j_call: TRBJ2-2
clone_size: NA
d_call: TRBD1

cdr3_aa: CASSVDGRGQQFF
cdr3_nt: TGTGCCAGTAGCGTAGATGGGCGGGGACAGCAGTTCTTC
v_call: TRBV19
j_call: TRBJ2-1
clone_size: NA
d_call: NA

cdr3_aa: CASRRRQTTNEKLFF
cdr3_nt: TGTGCCAGCAGGCGTCGACAGACAACTAATGAAAAACTGTTTTTT
v_call: TRBV2
j_call: TRBJ1-4
clone_size: NA
d_call: NA